This T cell receptor (beta chain) originates from a study of identical twins. The J segment lost 1 base and the V segment lost 2 bases, leaving 6 bases of the junction unmatched. This CDR3 is 16 amino acids long. Germline CDR1 and CDR2: ENHRY and SYGVKD. In TCRdb, the 5' RACE reads were re-called with MiXCR into one record per CDR3 protein. The sample has about 430,000 distinct CDR3 sequences; around 18% are singletons. The sample consisted of naive T cells sorted from blood. This TCR was recovered from a man aged 50 to 60 in good health. The chain uses TRBV10-3 and TRBJ2-5, with 8 bases identical to TRBD2. The CDR3 nucleotides read TGTGCCATCAGTGAGCCTTGGGGGACTAGCCAAGAGACCCAGTACTTC. Translating gives CAISEPWGTSQETQYF.